The text below deals with one T cell receptor (beta chain). The antigen is undetermined. V lost 6 bases to trimming and J lost 4 bases, with 6 bases between them. Germline V gene lookup returns CDR1 MGHDK and CDR2 SYGVNS. CDR3 length: 11 amino acids. The data originate from a study of cytotoxic CD8 clonotypes in ibrutinib-treated CLL. Study-level findings and limits: Measured clonality at baseline was greater than in age-matched healthy donors and tracked with circulating CD8+ T-cell counts.

Produced via immunoSEQ multiplex PCR; TCRdb's table is partial and in-frame only. The table records some 200,000 clones, 55% to 85% of them present only once. The rearrangement uses TRBV25-1 and TRBJ1-1; D gene ambiguous. The sequenced sample was PBMCs, obtained after 24 months of ibrutinib treatment. The TCR sequence derives from a human donor with chronic lymphocytic leukemia. The CDR3 spells CASRLGTEAFF. The CDR3 coding sequence is TGTGCCAGCAGGCTTGGCACTGAAGCTTTCTTT.